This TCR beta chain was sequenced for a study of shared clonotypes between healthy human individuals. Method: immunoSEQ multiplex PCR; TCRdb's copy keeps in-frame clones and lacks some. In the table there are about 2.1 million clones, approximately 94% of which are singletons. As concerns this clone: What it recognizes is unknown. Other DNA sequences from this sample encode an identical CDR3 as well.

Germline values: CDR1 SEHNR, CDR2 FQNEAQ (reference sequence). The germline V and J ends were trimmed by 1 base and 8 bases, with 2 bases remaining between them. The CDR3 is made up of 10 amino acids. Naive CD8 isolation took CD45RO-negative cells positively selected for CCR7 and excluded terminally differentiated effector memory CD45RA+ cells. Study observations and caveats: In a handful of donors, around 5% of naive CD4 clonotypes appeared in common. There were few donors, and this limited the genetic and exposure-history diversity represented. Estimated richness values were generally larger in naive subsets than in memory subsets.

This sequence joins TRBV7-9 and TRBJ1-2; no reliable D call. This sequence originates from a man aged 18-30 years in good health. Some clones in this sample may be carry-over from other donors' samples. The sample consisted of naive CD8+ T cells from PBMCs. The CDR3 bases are TGTGCCAGCAGCTTAGGGGGCTACACCTTC. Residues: CASSLGGYTF.